Presented here are 28 T cell receptor beta chains from one specimen sequenced in a study of neurological immune-mediated disorders (dated by TCRdb to the late 2010s). Receptor amplification or capture employed 5' RACE. The sample was run on an Illumina HiSeq 2500. TCRdb's own reprocessing of the public reads used fastp at Q25 and MiXCR and kept productive beta chains. Every CDR3 protein is listed once, alongside the most common genes and DNA of its rows. The sample contains tens of thousands of distinct CDR3 sequences, about 14% of them found a single time. The ten largest account for approximately 7.5% of the sample. Material for sequencing was PBMCs. All receptors derive from a woman in her forties or fifties in good health.

The sample holds many counts of this clonotype. V gene TRBV20-1 combines with J gene TRBJ2-1; no definite D call. The CDR3 sequence is 13 residues long. Germline CDR1 DFQATT, CDR2 SNEGSKA (reference sequence). The V gene lost 5 bases and the J gene lost 4 bases, with 12 bases spanning the gap. CDR3 sequence (DNA): TGCAGTGCTCCCCCCGACGGATACAATGAGCAGTTCTTC. This gives the protein CSAPPDGYNEQFF.

This chain joins TRBV12-3 or TRBV12-4 and TRBJ2-7; 10 nucleotides match TRBD2. This CDR3 spans 15 amino acids. J was trimmed by 3 bases and V by 5 bases; bases with no gene match: 7. In nucleotides, the CDR3 is TGTGCCAGCAGTACCCTAGCGGGAGTTCTCTACGAGCAGTACTTC. Residues: CASSTLAGVLYEQYF.

This clonotype was found a few times. The V and J genes are TRBV29-1 and TRBJ2-1; 9 bases fit TRBD2. There are 16 residues in the CDR3. V lost 2 bases and J lost 9; bases outside the gene matches: 14. Germline lookup yields CDR1 SQVTM and CDR2 ANQGSEA. The DNA for the CDR3 is TGCAGCGTTGAACCCGGGAGTAGCGGGGGCCATGTTGAGCAGTTCTTC. Translating it yields CSVEPGSSGGHVEQFF.

There are many counts of this clonotype. V is TRBV5-1 and J is TRBJ2-3, with 10 bases that match TRBD1. CDR1 is SGHRS and CDR2 is YFSETQ in the germline V gene. Trimming took 4 bases from V and 3 from J; bases not matched to a gene: 11. The CDR3 has 17 residues. The CDR3 is CASSPRTGGSGTDTQYF. CDR3 DNA: TGCGCCAGCAGCCCTAGGACAGGGGGGAGTGGTACAGATACGCAGTATTTT.

This clonotype was picked up many times. The V gene is TRBV7-9, the J gene TRBJ1-2, with TRBD1 matching 11 bases. The CDR3 totals 15 residues. Germline CDR1 SEHNR, CDR2 FQNEAQ (reference sequence). Losses at the gene ends were 1 base for V and 4 bases for J; bases not matched to a gene: 2. CDR3 nucleotide sequence: TGTGCCAGCAGCTTAGGGACAGGGGGCTCCTATGGCTACACCTTC. This translates into CASSLGTGGSYGYTF.

Only a few counts were recorded for this clonotype. This chain joins TRBV9 and TRBJ1-2; a weak D match, TRBD1 (5 bases). The CDR3 sequence is 14 residues long. The V end lost 0 bases, the J end lost 4 bases, and 10 bases lay between the germline ends. Germline CDR1 is SGDLS and CDR2 is YYNGEE. CDR3 sequence (DNA): TGTGCCAGCAGCGTAGCCGGGACTACCTATGGCTACACCTTC. Translation: CASSVAGTTYGYTF.

This clonotype was found many times. The chain uses TRBV3-1 and TRBJ2-1, with no clear D. The germline V and J ends were trimmed by 6 bases and 15 bases, with 24 bases remaining between them. Germline V gives CDR1 LGHDT, CDR2 YNNKEL (reference sequence). This CDR3 has 14 amino acids. The CDR3 sequence is CASRADTNQLYWFF. In nucleotides, the CDR3 is TGTGCCAGCAGGGCTGACACTAATCAGTTATATTGGTTCTTC.

The sample holds many counts of this clonotype. This rearrangement joins TRBV5-1 to TRBJ2-3; TRBD1 might be the D (6 bases). Germline CDR1 and CDR2: SGHRS and YFSETQ. Deletions cut 4 bases from V and 2 bases from J, with 20 bases between. There are 17 residues in the CDR3. This chain's CDR3 is CASSTLLNRADTDTQYF. In DNA form, the CDR3 reads TGCGCCAGCAGCACCCTTTTGAACAGGGCCGACACAGATACGCAGTATTTT.

At least ten counts were recorded for this clonotype. The rearrangement joins TRBV5-1 to TRBJ2-7, with D hard to call. The V end lost 7 bases, the J end lost 6 bases, and 5 bases lay between the germline ends. CDR1 is SGHRS, CDR2 YFSETQ, per germline. This CDR3 is built from 9 residues. The CDR3 protein is CASRSEQYF. As DNA, the CDR3 is TGCGCCAGCCGTAGCGAGCAGTACTTC.

This clonotype occurred many times. V gene TRBV6-5 combines with J gene TRBJ2-7; 11 positions agree with TRBD2. Germline V gives CDR1 MNHEY, CDR2 SVGAGI. The CDR3 is 16 amino acids. V shed 5 bases and J 2 bases; nucleotides not matched to a gene: 8. The CDR3 DNA reads TGTGCCAGCAGTCGCAGATTTAGCGGGAGGGCCTACGAGCAGTACTTC. Its protein is CASSRRFSGRAYEQYF.

This clonotype was seen at least ten times. J is TRBJ2-1 and V is TRBV5-1, with TRBD1 matching over 7 bases. The germline gives CDR1 SGHRS, CDR2 YFSETQ. V shed 4 bases and J 4 bases; nucleotides not matched to a gene: 5. This CDR3 has 14 amino acids. CDR3 residues: CASSPPRGYNEQFF. In DNA form, the CDR3 reads TGCGCCAGCAGCCCCCCCAGGGGGTACAATGAGCAGTTCTTC.

This clonotype was found many times. The chain carries TRBV12-3 or TRBV12-4 and TRBJ1-2; D remains unclear. This CDR3 region has 11 residues. V was pared by 10 bases and J by 2 bases, with 8 bases between. The CDR3 protein is CAIRYNYGYTF. The CDR3 DNA sequence: TGTGCCATCCGGTACAACTATGGCTACACCTTC.

At least ten counts were recorded for this clonotype. J is TRBJ2-1 and V is TRBV4-2; unclear D gene. V was cut by 0 bases and J by 5 bases, with 11 bases left in between. The CDR3 loop spans 15 amino acids. Germline CDR1 is LGHNA and CDR2 is YNFKEQ. The chain's CDR3 is CASSQDALGNNEQFF. The CDR3 DNA sequence: TGTGCCAGCAGCCAAGATGCCCTGGGGAACAATGAGCAGTTCTTC.

This clonotype was recorded at least ten times. The rearrangement links TRBV5-1 to TRBJ1-3; TRBD1 is a possible D gene (6 bases). CDR3 size: 16 residues. V lost 2 bases to trimming and J lost 0 bases, with 12 bases between them. Germline V gene lookup returns CDR1 SGHRS and CDR2 YFSETQ. The CDR3 DNA sequence: TGCGCCAGCAGCTTACGGGACACGGCCTCTGGAAACACCATATATTTT. This gives the protein CASSLRDTASGNTIYF. The full variable domain, its missing parts supplied by reference TRBV5-1 and TRBJ1-3, is KAGVTQTPRYLIKTRGQQVTLSCSPISGHRSVSWYQQTPGQGLQFLFEYFSETQRNKGNFPGRFSGRQFSNSRSEMNVSTLELGDSALYLCASSLRDTASGNTIYFGEGSWLTVV.

The rearrangement uses TRBV7-2 and TRBJ2-7; 12 bases are a match to TRBD2. The CDR3 is made up of 15 amino acids. CDR1 SGHTA and CDR2 FQGNSA come from the germline V gene. The V and J ends lost 5 bases and 2 bases, in that order; junction bases with no gene match: 4. CDR3 DNA sequence: TGTGCCAGCAGCCGGACTAGCGGGGACCCCTACGAGCAGTACTTC. This gives the protein CASSRTSGDPYEQYF.

This clonotype was recorded many times. This sequence joins TRBV20-1 and TRBJ2-7, with 10 nucleotides matching TRBD2. The CDR3 loop spans 14 amino acids. After removal of 6 bases from V and 0 bases from J, the junction contained 5 bases not matched to a gene. From germline, CDR1 is DFQATT and CDR2 SNEGSKA (reference sequence). The CDR3, as DNA: TGCAGTGCCCGGACTAGCGGCAGCTCCTACGAGCAGTACTTC. Encoded protein: CSARTSGSSYEQYF.

This clonotype was seen at least ten times. J is TRBJ1-3 and V is TRBV5-1; D call uncertain. Germline V gives CDR1 SGHRS, CDR2 YFSETQ. This CDR3 region has 16 residues. V was pared by 0 bases and J by 0 bases, with 10 bases between. As DNA, the CDR3 is TGCGCCAGCAGCTTGGACCAGCGTCACTCTGGAAACACCATATATTTT. Its translation is CASSLDQRHSGNTIYF.

In this sample, this clonotype turned up many times. The DNA for the CDR3 is TGTGCCAGCAGCTTAGCGCAGGTTGGCGAGCAGTACTTC. Translation gives CASSLAQVGEQYF. The rearrangement links TRBV7-2 to TRBJ2-7; unclear D gene. The length of the CDR3 is 13 residues. With 0 bases removed from V and 6 bases from J, the gap between germline ends came to 9 bases. Germline V gene data show CDR1 as SGHTA and CDR2 as FQGNSA.

J is TRBJ2-2 and V is TRBV29-1; unclear D gene. Trimming removed 4 bases from V and 5 bases from J, with 11 bases in between. The length of the CDR3 is 13 residues. Germline values: CDR1 SQVTM, CDR2 ANQGSEA. The DNA for the CDR3 is TGCAGCGTTGTCAGGAAGGGTACCGGGGAGCTGTTTTTT. Protein: CSVVRKGTGELFF.

This clonotype appeared many times. The chain is built from TRBV28 and TRBJ2-5; D might be TRBD1 (6 bases). Between the trimmed V and J ends, which lost 6 bases and 5 bases, there was a span of 22 bases. This CDR3 region has 16 residues. Germline loops: CDR1 MDHEN, CDR2 SYDVKM. The DNA for the CDR3 is TGTGCCAGCAGCCACTTTAGGATGGGGGCCGGGGAGACCCAGTACTTC. This sequence encodes CASSHFRMGAGETQYF.

This clonotype was seen only a few times. V and J are TRBV2 and TRBJ2-1; tentatively, D is TRBD1 (5 bases). CDR1 and CDR2 from the germline V gene are SNHLY and FYNNEI. CDR3 length: 12 amino acids. V was cut by 6 bases and J by 8 bases, with 11 bases left in between. The CDR3 protein is CASRVIGDEQFF. For the CDR3, the DNA is TGTGCCAGCAGAGTAATAGGGGATGAGCAGTTCTTC.

J is TRBJ2-1 and V is TRBV5-1, with 8 bases aligning to TRBD2. CDR3 length: 15 residues. V dropped 4 bases and J dropped 3; count of bases not matched to a gene: 6. Germline lookup yields CDR1 SGHRS and CDR2 YFSETQ. The CDR3 bases are TGCGCCAGCAGCATCACTAGCGGTGTCTACAATGAGCAGTTCTTC. The encoded protein is CASSITSGVYNEQFF.

This clonotype was detected many times. The J gene is TRBJ2-4, the V gene TRBV7-2; a weak D match, TRBD2 (6 bases). The CDR3 sequence is 14 residues long. V lost 3 bases, J lost 9 bases, and 15 bases lay in between. Germline lookup yields CDR1 SGHTA and CDR2 FQGNSA. CDR3 DNA: TGTGCCAGCAGCTTTTCCACCGGGGGAAGCATTCAGTACTTC. Amino acid sequence: CASSFSTGGSIQYF.

This clonotype was seen repeatedly, ten times or more. This rearrangement joins TRBV3-1 to TRBJ2-7; possibly TRBD2 for D (5 bases). Germline assignment: CDR1 LGHDT and CDR2 YNNKEL (reference sequence). The CDR3 has 13 residues. The V and J ends lost 4 bases and 7 bases respectively, with 14 bases between them. The CDR3 spells CASSPGLPIEQYF. Here the CDR3 DNA reads TGTGCCAGCAGCCCCGGACTCCCGATAGAGCAGTACTTC.

On this clonotype: A much more abundant neighbour one base away suggests this may be a read error. The rearrangement uses TRBV6-5 and TRBJ1-2; possibly TRBD1 for D (6 bases). The CDR3 consists of 16 residues. The V and J ends lost 11 bases and 3 bases respectively, with 25 bases between them. CDR1 and CDR2 (germline): MNHEY, SVGAGI. The CDR3 sequence: CAVSPLTTGMDYGYTF. CDR3 bases: TGTGCCGTCAGCCCCCTAACCACAGGGATGGACTATGGCTACACCTTC.

There are many counts of this clonotype. The chain uses TRBV20-1 and TRBJ2-7; D is unclear. CDR1 and CDR2 (germline): DFQATT, SNEGSKA (reference sequence). This CDR3 contains 14 residues. Trimming left V 0 bases short and J 5 bases short, with 14 bases between. The CDR3 protein is CSARDLVAYNEQYF. For the CDR3, the DNA is TGCAGTGCTAGAGATTTAGTAGCTTACAACGAGCAGTACTTC.

This clonotype has more than one count but fewer than ten. V gene TRBV2 combines with J gene TRBJ1-4; 7 positions match TRBD1. CDR1 is SNHLY and CDR2 is FYNNEI in the germline V gene. This CDR3 comprises 16 residues. Losses at the gene ends were 5 bases for V and 4 bases for J; bases not matched to a gene: 10. This CDR3 reads CASSRSGGTVNEKLFF. Here the CDR3 DNA reads TGTGCCAGCAGTCGGTCAGGGGGAACAGTTAATGAAAAACTGTTTTTT.

The chain combines TRBV7-9 with TRBJ2-7; D gene uncertain. The V end lost 4 bases, the J end lost 12 bases, and 13 bases lay between the germline ends. The CDR3 has 11 amino acids. The germline V gene has CDR1 SEHNR and CDR2 FQNEAQ (reference sequence). The CDR3 protein is CASSSGHAAYF. DNA for the CDR3: TGTGCCAGCAGCTCCGGGCACGCGGCGTACTTC. The full variable domain, rest sourced from reference TRBV7-9 and TRBJ2-7, is DTGVSQNPRHKITKRGQNVTFRCDPISEHNRLYWYRQTLGQGPEFLTYFQNEAQLEKSRLLSDRFSAERPKGSFSTLEIQRTEQGDSAMYLCASSSGHAAYFGPGTRLTVT.